These 30 T cell receptor beta chains were sequenced from one sample in a study of T cells in Graves' hyperthyroidism and ophthalmopathy. Amplification targeted TCR beta CDR3 regions from RNA transcripts. HTBI primers were the set used in a first-round RT-PCR of the TCR CDR3. MiXCR, applied by TCRdb to the multiplex PCR reads, yields one record per CDR3 protein. The repertoire holds 500,000 to 650,000 distinct CDR3 sequences, roughly 17% seen once, with 17% in the top ten. Input material: blood. Every receptor here comes from a woman aged 18-35 years with Graves' ophthalmopathy.

In its sample, this clonotype was seen a few times. This chain links TRBV4-1 with TRBJ2-2; TRBD2 agrees at 9 bases. J was trimmed by 6 bases and V by 0 bases; bases with no gene match: 5. Germline V gene sequence: CDR1 MGHRA, CDR2 YSYEKL. The CDR3 is 16 residues long. The CDR3 coding sequence is TGCGCCAGCAGCCAAGAGGGCGGGGGGGCCTCCGGGGAGCTGTTTTTT. This gives the protein CASSQEGGGASGELFF.

CDR3 coding DNA: TGTGCCAGCAGCTTAGCGATTGGACAGAACCCACCCCTCCACTTT. Protein: CASSLAIGQNPPLHF. V is TRBV7-8 and J is TRBJ1-6; possibly TRBD1 for D (6 bases). This CDR3 comprises 15 residues. CDR1 and CDR2 from the germline V gene are SGHVS and FQNEAQ. Between the trimmed V and J ends, which lost 0 bases and 11 bases, there was a span of 14 bases.

The rearrangement links TRBV4-1 to TRBJ2-4; D perhaps matches TRBD1 (5 bases). The germline V gene has CDR1 MGHRA and CDR2 YSYEKL. This CDR3 is 20 amino acids long. V lost 0 bases, J lost 1 base, and 22 bases lay in between. The CDR3 reads CASSQDLTEFRSPAKNIQYF. CDR3 sequence (DNA): TGCGCCAGCAGCCAAGATCTGACAGAGTTTAGATCCCCGGCCAAAAACATTCAGTACTTC.

This clonotype was seen a handful of times. The CDR3 region has the DNA TGCAGCGTTGCCGGGGGGGGTTACGAGCAGTACTTC. Protein: CSVAGGGYEQYF. The rearrangement links TRBV29-1 to TRBJ2-7; 8 nucleotides align to TRBD2. The germline V gene encodes CDR1 SQVTM and CDR2 ANQGSEA. The V segment lost 4 bases and the J segment 4 bases; nucleotides outside the gene matches: 3. The CDR3 has 12 residues.

The chain couples TRBV28 to TRBJ1-3, with TRBD1 as a possible D gene (6 bases). Trimming took 1 base from V and 7 from J, leaving 14 bases between them. The germline V gene encodes CDR1 MDHEN and CDR2 SYDVKM. This CDR3 has 15 amino acids. DNA for the CDR3: TGTGCCAGCAGTTTATATGTACAGGGAGGGAACACCATATATTTT. The encoded protein is CASSLYVQGGNTIYF.

Worth noting for this clonotype: This sequence may be a read error, since a much larger clone differs from it by one base. The chain has TRBV2 and TRBJ2-7; D unresolved. The CDR3 runs 11 residues. CDR1 and CDR2 from the germline V gene are SNHLY and FYNNEI. Trimming cost V 4 bases and J 6 bases, with 7 bases left between them. CDR3 DNA: TGTGCCAGCAGTGGATCAGGCGAGCAGTACTTC. Translating it yields CASSGSGEQYF.

This clonotype was detected many times. The V gene is TRBV7-2, the J gene TRBJ2-2; D is perhaps TRBD2 (6 bases). There are 16 residues in the CDR3. Germline V lookup: CDR1 SGHTA, CDR2 FQGNSA. The V end lost 4 bases, the J end lost 2 bases, and 14 bases lay between the germline ends. The CDR3 DNA sequence: TGTGCCAGCAGCTGGACGGGACTGGGAAACACCGGGGAGCTGTTTTTT. The encoded protein is CASSWTGLGNTGELFF.

This clonotype occurred many times. This chain connects TRBV7-9 to TRBJ2-1; possible D gene TRBD2, 5 bases. Germline-derived CDR1 and CDR2 are SEHNR and FQNEAQ (reference sequence). V was clipped by 10 bases and J by 0 bases, with 19 bases between them. The CDR3 is 16 amino acids. The CDR3 is CATVLYRRSSYNEQFF. As DNA, the CDR3 is TGTGCCACCGTTCTTTATCGGAGGAGCTCCTACAATGAGCAGTTCTTC.

At least ten counts were recorded for this clonotype. The V and J genes are TRBV7-2 and TRBJ2-3; D is possibly TRBD1 (6 bases). Looked up from germline, CDR1 is SGHTA and CDR2 is FQGNSA. CDR3 size: 17 residues. V was trimmed by 0 bases and J by 3 bases, leaving 16 bases between them. CDR3 region: CASSLAGVSDRTDTQYF. Here the CDR3 DNA reads TGTGCCAGCAGCTTAGCGGGGGTCTCCGACAGGACAGATACGCAGTATTTT.

This clonotype was seen only a few times. The CDR3 here is CASSYSGEDGYTF. CDR3 coding DNA: TGTGCCAGCAGTTACTCTGGGGAAGATGGCTACACCTTC. This chain links TRBV6-5 with TRBJ1-2; no firm D call. This CDR3 contains 13 residues. Deletions cut 0 bases from V and 6 bases from J, with 8 bases between. The germline V gene encodes CDR1 MNHEY and CDR2 SVGAGI.

This clonotype was counted only a few times. V is TRBV30 and J is TRBJ1-1; 8 bases map to TRBD1. V lost 2 bases to trimming and J lost 11 bases; unmatched junction nucleotides: 10. There are 13 residues in the CDR3. The V gene's germline CDR1 is GTSNPN and CDR2 SVGIG (reference sequence). CDR3 sequence: CAWSPGTGAKAFF. The CDR3 nucleotides read TGTGCCTGGAGTCCGGGGACAGGCGCTAAGGCTTTCTTT.

This clonotype was counted a few times. The V call is TRBV24-1, the J call TRBJ2-2; TRBD1 matches 7 bases. This CDR3 is 16 amino acids long. CDR1 KGHDR and CDR2 SFDVKD come from the germline V gene. The V and J ends lost 1 base and 1 base, in that order; junction bases with no gene match: 2. The CDR3 loop is CATSDFWTGNTGELFF. The CDR3 nucleotides read TGTGCCACCAGTGATTTCTGGACAGGGAACACCGGGGAGCTGTTTTTT.

The gene calls are TRBV20-1 and TRBJ2-7, with D perhaps matching TRBD1 (5 bases). CDR3 length equals 12 residues. Trimming removed 6 bases at V and 2 bases at J, with 11 bases between. Germline V gives CDR1 DFQATT, CDR2 SNEGSKA (reference sequence). CDR3 nucleotide sequence: TGCAGTGCAGCCCAGACAGCCTACGAGCAGTACTTC. Protein sequence: CSAAQTAYEQYF.

This clonotype was observed many times. The gene calls are TRBV12-3 or TRBV12-4 and TRBJ2-7, with 7 bases aligning to TRBD2. CDR3 length: 15 amino acids. V was clipped by 0 bases and J by 4 bases; unmatched bases: 6. The CDR3 DNA is TGTGCCAGCAGTTTAGCGGCTAGCGGTATTTACGAGCAGTACTTC. This codes for CASSLAASGIYEQYF.

This clonotype was observed at least ten times. V and J are TRBV13 and TRBJ1-5; no reliable D call. Per germline, CDR1 PRHDT and CDR2 FYEKMQ (reference sequence). CDR3 length equals 15 residues. The ends were cut back, 3 bases at V and 1 base at J, with 10 bases in the middle. This CDR3 reads CASSFGRVSNQPQHF. CDR3 nucleotides: TGTGCCAGCAGCTTCGGAAGGGTGAGCAATCAGCCCCAGCATTTT.

This clonotype was counted between two and nine times. V usage is TRBV19 and J usage is TRBJ2-7; 9 nucleotides agree with TRBD2. The CDR3 extends over 14 amino acids. Germline V gives CDR1 LNHDA, CDR2 SQIVND (reference sequence). Trimming removed 3 bases from V and 6 bases from J; junction bases left unmatched: 6. The CDR3 DNA reads as TGTGCCAGTAGTATCTCCGCGGGAGGGGGCGAGCAGTACTTC. This translates into CASSISAGGGEQYF.

V is TRBV7-9 and J is TRBJ2-7; 7 bases map to TRBD1. With V trimmed by 5 bases and J by 6 bases, 16 bases remained unmatched. Germline V gene data show CDR1 as SEHNR and CDR2 as FQNEAQ (reference sequence). CDR3 length: 16 amino acids. CDR3 nucleotides: TGTGCCAGCAGCCCCTCGCCGACAGGGAGAGTCCCCGAGCAGTACTTC. It translates to CASSPSPTGRVPEQYF. Supplemented by reference TRBV7-9 and TRBJ2-7, the full variable domain reads DTGVSQNPRHKITKRGQNVTFRCDPISEHNRLYWYRQTLGQGPEFLTYFQNEAQLEKSRLLSDRFSAERPKGSFSTLEIQRTEQGDSAMYLCASSPSPTGRVPEQYFGPGTRLTVT.

This chain's CDR3 is CASSWIDNEQFF. CDR3 nucleotide sequence: TGCGCCAGCAGTTGGATCGACAATGAGCAGTTCTTC. This sequence joins TRBV5-1 and TRBJ2-1, with D hard to call. Germline V gene data show CDR1 as SGHRS and CDR2 as YFSETQ. V was clipped by 5 bases and J by 5 bases, with 8 bases between them. There are 12 residues in the CDR3.

This chain links TRBV30 with TRBJ1-2, with TRBD1 matching 8 bases. The CDR3 contains 14 residues. V shed 5 bases and J 2 bases; nucleotides not matched to a gene: 7. Looked up from germline, CDR1 is GTSNPN and CDR2 is SVGIG (reference sequence). CDR3 amino acids: CAWRGQGRNYGYTF. The CDR3 nucleotides read TGTGCCTGGCGAGGACAGGGAAGAAACTATGGCTACACCTTC.

At least ten counts were recorded for this clonotype. The chain recombines TRBV6-2 or TRBV6-3 with TRBJ2-1, with 8 nucleotides matching TRBD1. Germline values: CDR1 MNHEY, CDR2 SVGEGT. CDR3 length equals 15 residues. The V gene end was trimmed by 7 bases and the J gene end by 5 bases; junction bases not matched to a gene: 10. CDR3 DNA: TGTGCCAGCAACATTCCGGGACAGGCAAACAATGAGCAGTTCTTC. Its translation is CASNIPGQANNEQFF.

This clonotype was detected many times. J is TRBJ2-3 and V is TRBV9, with 12 bases matching TRBD2. Germline V gene lookup returns CDR1 SGDLS and CDR2 YYNGEE. V lost 4 bases to trimming and J lost 5 bases; unmatched junction nucleotides: 5. The CDR3 is made up of 15 amino acids. The CDR3 DNA sequence: TGTGCCAGCAGCATGACTAGCGGGAGAGGAGATACGCAGTATTTT. Encoded protein: CASSMTSGRGDTQYF.

This clonotype was detected only a few times. This chain connects TRBV7-6 to TRBJ2-7, with unresolved D. This CDR3 contains 17 residues. From germline, CDR1 is SGHVS and CDR2 FNYEAQ. V was pared by 1 base and J by 2 bases, with 18 bases between. The CDR3 protein is CASSLGWDQEDTYEQYF. The CDR3 DNA follows: TGTGCCAGCAGCTTAGGGTGGGATCAGGAAGACACCTACGAGCAGTACTTC.

This clonotype was counted many times. The chain carries TRBV20-1 and TRBJ2-5; 8 positions match TRBD1. V lost 6 bases, J lost 1 base, and 13 bases stayed unmatched. The germline CDR1 and CDR2 sequences are DFQATT and SNEGSKA (reference sequence). This CDR3 region has 16 residues. Written as DNA, the CDR3 is TGCAGTGCCCAGGCTGACAGGGGTGCCATCCAAGAGACCCAGTACTTC. This codes for CSAQADRGAIQETQYF.

This rearrangement joins TRBV29-1 to TRBJ1-3; D not certain. Trimming took off 6 bases at V and 5 bases at J, with 14 bases between the two ends. This CDR3 has 13 amino acids. In germline, CDR1 is SQVTM, CDR2 ANQGSEA. The CDR3 reads CSVLDGSRNTIYF. CDR3 nucleotides: TGCAGCGTCTTGGACGGATCCCGAAACACCATATATTTT.

This clonotype showed up many times. This chain uses TRBV7-2 with TRBJ1-2; D not certain. This CDR3 region has 14 residues. Germline loops: CDR1 SGHTA, CDR2 FQGNSA. With 0 bases removed from V and 1 base from J, the gap between germline ends came to 6 bases. In DNA form, the CDR3 reads TGTGCCAGCAGCTTAGCACATTTTAACTATGGCTACACCTTC. Residues: CASSLAHFNYGYTF.

This clonotype turned up a few times. The rearrangement joins TRBV5-1 to TRBJ2-2; no reliable D call. The CDR3 runs 14 residues. The V end lost 2 bases, the J end lost 5 bases, and 10 bases lay between the germline ends. Germline CDR1 SGHRS, CDR2 YFSETQ. The CDR3 DNA follows: TGCGCCAGCAGCTTACCAGAGAGAACCGGGGAGCTGTTTTTT. Translated: CASSLPERTGELFF.

This chain uses TRBV7-8 with TRBJ2-7; 14 nucleotides align to TRBD2. With 5 bases clipped from V and 6 bases from J, the junction kept 18 bases outside the gene matches. Germline CDR1 is SGHVS and CDR2 is FQNEAQ. The CDR3 covers 19 residues. The CDR3 nucleotides are TGTGCCAGCAGCCTACAGAGACTAGCGGGAGGGCCCAGGTCCCGCGAGCAGTACTTC. Amino acids: CASSLQRLAGGPRSREQYF.

At least ten counts were recorded for this clonotype. This rearrangement joins TRBV27 to TRBJ1-5; the D gene is possibly TRBD1 (5 bases). Germline CDR1 reads MNHEY; CDR2 reads SMNVEV (reference sequence). V was cut by 4 bases and J by 1 base, with 14 bases left in between. The CDR3 consists of 16 residues. CDR3 loop: CASSSEGPGSNQPQHF. The CDR3 nucleotides read TGTGCCAGCAGTTCGGAGGGACCGGGGAGCAATCAGCCCCAGCATTTT.

This clonotype came up a few times. The chain joins TRBV4-3 to TRBJ2-1; 14 bases map to TRBD2. Germline CDR1 is LGHNA and CDR2 is YSLEER. The CDR3 length is 16 residues. J was trimmed by 7 bases and V by 3 bases; bases with no gene match: 5. The DNA of the CDR3 is TGCGCCAGCAGCCACGGGGGACTAGCGGGAGCGAATGAGCAGTTCTTC. Encoded protein: CASSHGGLAGANEQFF.

This clonotype was seen at least ten times. This rearrangement joins TRBV30 to TRBJ2-1; 13 positions match TRBD2. With 4 bases clipped from V and 9 bases from J, the junction kept 9 bases outside the gene matches. CDR1 is GTSNPN and CDR2 is SVGIG in the germline V gene (reference sequence). The CDR3 extends over 15 amino acids. CDR3 nucleotide sequence: TGTGCCTGGACCGGACTAGCGGGAGCGGGCGTTGAGCAGTTCTTC. Protein: CAWTGLAGAGVEQFF. Variable domain in full (rest from reference TRBV30 and TRBJ2-1): SQTIHQWPATLVQPVGSPLSLECTVEGTSNPNLYWYRQAAGRGLQLLFYSVGIGQISSEVPQNLSASRPQDRQFILSSKKLLLSDSGFYLCAWTGLAGAGVEQFFGPGTRLTVL.